One T cell receptor (beta chain) is described in this entry. The antigen remains undetermined. Germline CDR1 MNHNS, CDR2 SASEGT. V lost 2 bases and J lost 5; bases outside the gene matches: 28. The CDR3 runs 22 residues. The data were taken from a study of graft-versus-host responses after intestinal transplantation. About the research overall: Each of the recipients got a multivisceral, liver-intestinal, or isolated intestinal transplant. Study outcomes and limitations: Early post-transplant HvG declines tracked with peak circulating GvH clone levels.

Assay used: immunoSEQ multiplex PCR; TCRdb lists only in-frame clones, some missing. The sample has around 110,000 clones; about nine tenths are singletons. The chain recombines TRBV6-1 with TRBJ2-3; 7 nucleotides match TRBD2. The receptor was isolated from a human donor who received an intestinal transplant. The specimen was unstimulated CD4+ T cells sorted from spleen or lymph node cells, collected before intestinal transplant. DNA of the CDR3: TGTGCCAGCAGTGAAAAGGGGCGGAGACTAGCTAATCTACACACAGCCCAAGATACGCAGTATTTT. Its translation is CASSEKGRRLANLHTAQDTQYF.